These 23 T cell receptor beta chains originate from one sample sequenced in a study of neurological immune-mediated disorders. TCRdb re-analysed the 5' RACE reads in MiXCR, keeping a single row per CDR3 protein. The data hold approximately 77,000 distinct CDR3 sequences, with around 9.9% observed a single time. The sample consisted of PBMCs. These receptors all come from a man between 50 and 59 years old in good health.

In its sample, this clonotype was seen many times. This sequence joins TRBV4-3 and TRBJ2-7; D possibly corresponds to TRBD2 (6 bases). This CDR3 spans 19 amino acids. Germline CDR1 reads LGHNA; CDR2 reads YSLEER. V lost 1 base and J 4 bases, leaving 26 bases between the germline ends. As DNA, the CDR3 is TGCGCCAGCAGCCAAGGGGTCCGGTGGAGGGACCCTAAGCGGTACGAGCAGTACTTC. This translates into CASSQGVRWRDPKRYEQYF.

This clonotype came up a few times. The V gene is TRBV6-1, the J gene TRBJ2-3, with 7 bases aligning to TRBD1. The length of the CDR3 is 14 residues. The germline V gene has CDR1 MNHNS and CDR2 SASEGT. V lost 7 bases, J lost 2 bases, and 6 bases stayed unmatched. As DNA, the CDR3 is TGTGCCAGCAAACCGGGACAGTCCACAGATACGCAGTATTTT. Translated, it gives CASKPGQSTDTQYF.

On this clonotype: A read error may be the cause here, since a much bigger clone is one base away. The gene calls are TRBV5-1 and TRBJ2-1; TRBD2 aligns across 14 bases. The CDR3 spans 16 residues. Per the germline V gene, CDR1 is SGHRS and CDR2 is YFSETQ. CDR3 residues: CASSSLTSGGANEPFF. The CDR3 DNA is TGCGCCAGCAGCTCTTTGACTAGCGGGGGGGCTAATGAGCCGTTCTTC.

This clonotype was found a few times. A much larger clone sits a single nucleotide away, making a read error possible. The chain combines TRBV6-5 with TRBJ2-7, with D perhaps TRBD2 (6 bases). The CDR3 contains 15 residues. Germline CDR1 and CDR2: MNHEY and SVGAGI. The CDR3 DNA sequence: TGTGCCAGCAGTTATCGTGGGGACTCAACCTACGAGCGGTACTTC. Residues: CASSYRGDSTYERYF.

This clonotype was counted many times. This chain uses TRBV20-1 with TRBJ2-3, with D maybe TRBD2 (7 bases). CDR1 is DFQATT, CDR2 SNEGSKA, per germline (reference sequence). There are 11 residues in the CDR3. CDR3 bases: TGCAGCGGGGGGCGTGGAGATACGCAGTATTTT. Translated, it gives CSGGRGDTQYF.

In its sample, this clonotype was seen many times. The V call is TRBV5-1, the J call TRBJ2-7; D uncertain. The V end was cut by 4 bases, the J end by 8 bases, with 19 bases between. The V gene's germline CDR1 is SGHRS and CDR2 YFSETQ. There are 14 residues in the CDR3. The chain's CDR3 is CASSLPDKDIKQYF. In nucleotides, the CDR3 is TGCGCCAGCAGCCTCCCCGACAAAGATATCAAGCAGTACTTC.

This clonotype was recorded at least ten times. The rearrangement links TRBV20-1 to TRBJ2-1, with TRBD2 identical over 8 bases. Trimming removed 3 bases from V and 8 bases from J; junction bases left unmatched: 9. This CDR3 has 14 residues. Germline assignment: CDR1 DFQATT and CDR2 SNEGSKA (reference sequence). For the CDR3, the DNA is TGCAGTGCTAGGGAGGGGACTAGTAACTATGAGCAGTTCTTC. Its translation: CSAREGTSNYEQFF.

This clonotype was detected ten times or more. CDR3 DNA: TGCAGTGCCGAGAACAGGGCGTTCCACAATGAGCAGTTCTTC. Its translation: CSAENRAFHNEQFF. The chain joins TRBV20-1 to TRBJ2-1; D possibly corresponds to TRBD1 (6 bases). The CDR3 runs to 14 residues. The V and J ends lost 6 bases and 5 bases respectively, with 17 bases between them. The germline V gene encodes CDR1 DFQATT and CDR2 SNEGSKA (reference sequence).

This clonotype was seen a handful of times. This chain connects TRBV12-3 or TRBV12-4 to TRBJ1-1, with a weak D call TRBD1 (5 bases). There are 15 residues in the CDR3. V shed 6 bases and J shed 1 base, with 15 bases lying between them. The CDR3 loop is CASSPPVRGNTEAFF. The DNA for the CDR3 is TGTGCCAGCAGCCCCCCAGTGAGGGGGAACACTGAAGCTTTCTTT.

This clonotype was found once. It is unclear where the CDR3 begins or ends on the DNA, so no DNA is shown, and the CDR3 is as TCRdb lists it. V usage is TRBV20-1 and J usage is TRBJ2-7; TRBD1, the D gene given by the table, was not confirmed from the DNA. Looked up from germline, CDR1 is DFQATT and CDR2 is SNEGSKA (reference sequence). The CDR3 is 21 amino acids in total, end residues counted. The CDR3 sequence is CSASGASIETQYFGPDYEQYF.

In this sample, this clonotype turned up many times. The chain combines TRBV5-1 with TRBJ1-1; D possibly corresponds to TRBD1 (6 bases). CDR1 SGHRS and CDR2 YFSETQ come from the germline V gene. The V gene lost 4 bases and the J gene lost 0 bases, with 16 bases spanning the gap. The CDR3 contains 16 residues. The CDR3 sequence is CASSNGQLIMNTEAFF. The CDR3 nucleotides are TGCGCCAGCAGCAACGGACAGTTAATTATGAACACTGAAGCTTTCTTT.

In regard to this clonotype: The germline gene is not matched at one end of the junction; a read error may be the cause. The chain uses TRBV20-1 and TRBJ2-1; D call uncertain. Germline CDR1 and CDR2: DFQATT and SNEGSKA (reference sequence). The CDR3 length is 11 residues. CDR3 sequence: CSAIRYSEQIF. The DNA for the CDR3 is TGCAGTGCCATAAGGTATAGTGAGCAGATCTTC.

This clonotype was seen at least ten times. The chain is built from TRBV20-1 and TRBJ1-1, with a tentative D call TRBD1 (6 bases). V lost 3 bases and J lost 7, with 6 bases in between. CDR1 is DFQATT, CDR2 SNEGSKA, per germline (reference sequence). The CDR3 contains 10 residues. The CDR3 region is CSASRGEAFF. CDR3 bases: TGCAGTGCTAGCAGGGGTGAAGCTTTCTTT.

Regarding this clonotype: This may be a read error, as it is one base from a much larger clone. V and J are TRBV27 and TRBJ2-1, with D possibly TRBD1 on 6 matching bases. Germline V gene sequence: CDR1 MNHEY, CDR2 SMNVEV (reference sequence). This CDR3 region has 15 residues. The CDR3 nucleotides are TGTGCCAGCAGTTTTTCCAGGGGTTCCTACAATGAGAAGTTCTTC. Translating gives CASSFSRGSYNEKFF.

The sample holds many counts of this clonotype. This sequence joins TRBV18 and TRBJ1-1; no definite D call. The V end was cut by 0 bases, the J end by 1 base, with 6 bases between. Germline V gives CDR1 KGHSH, CDR2 LQKENI. The CDR3 is 14 residues long. The CDR3 protein is CASSPPPGNTEAFF. For the CDR3, the DNA is TGTGCCAGCTCACCACCTCCAGGGAACACTGAAGCTTTCTTT.

This clonotype was seen ten or more times. The chain employs TRBV6-6 and TRBJ2-1; TRBD2 matches at 11 bases. Per germline, CDR1 MNHNY and CDR2 SVGAGI (reference sequence). This CDR3 has 18 residues. With V trimmed by 5 bases and J by 0 bases, 9 bases remained unmatched. For the CDR3, the DNA is TGTGCCAGCAGTGACAGTAGCGGGAGGGGCGGCTCCTACAATGAGCAGTTCTTC. Translated: CASSDSSGRGGSYNEQFF.

The table lists this clonotype with many counts. The chain is built from TRBV29-1 and TRBJ2-1, with a weak D call TRBD1 (6 bases). The germline V and J ends were trimmed by 1 base and 0 bases, with 13 bases remaining between them. CDR3 length: 16 residues. Germline V CDR1 and CDR2: SQVTM, ANQGSEA. In nucleotides, the CDR3 is TGCAGCGTTGAAGGGGTCGGACAGAGCTCCTACAATGAGCAGTTCTTC. It specifies CSVEGVGQSSYNEQFF.

This clonotype was recorded at least ten times. This rearrangement joins TRBV28 to TRBJ2-1; 13 bases match TRBD2. CDR1 is MDHEN, CDR2 SYDVKM, per germline. The V segment lost 5 bases and the J segment 2 bases; nucleotides outside the gene matches: 12. There are 19 residues in the CDR3. CDR3 sequence reads: CASSPPTSGRATAYNEQFF. The CDR3, as DNA: TGTGCCAGCAGTCCCCCAACTAGCGGGAGGGCCACGGCCTACAATGAGCAGTTCTTC.

This clonotype was counted at least ten times. V usage is TRBV10-3 and J usage is TRBJ2-1, with 14 bases aligning to TRBD2. The CDR3 extends over 16 amino acids. The ends lost 0 bases at V and 8 bases at J; junction bases unmatched: 3. Germline V gives CDR1 ENHRY, CDR2 SYGVKD. CDR3 protein: CAISESGLAGVYEQFF. The CDR3 bases are TGTGCCATCAGTGAGTCGGGACTAGCGGGAGTCTATGAGCAGTTCTTC.

The gene calls are TRBV20-1 and TRBJ2-2, with TRBD1 as a possible D gene (5 bases). The V and J ends lost 0 bases and 6 bases respectively, with 23 bases between them. Germline CDR1 reads DFQATT; CDR2 reads SNEGSKA (reference sequence). The CDR3 covers 18 residues. CDR3 residues: CSARDRVWGTGVPGELFF. CDR3 DNA sequence: TGCAGTGCTAGAGATCGAGTTTGGGGAACAGGAGTCCCCGGGGAGCTGTTTTTT.

This clonotype occurred many times. The rearrangement uses TRBV6-5 and TRBJ2-1; D gene unclear. V was cut by 6 bases and J by 9 bases, with 15 bases left in between. The length of the CDR3 is 13 residues. Germline loops: CDR1 MNHEY, CDR2 SVGAGI. The CDR3 nucleotides read TGTGCCAGCAGCCCCTTCCGGGCGAGTGAGCAGTTCTTC. Translated: CASSPFRASEQFF.

This clonotype was recorded many times. The chain joins TRBV20-1 to TRBJ1-3; D unresolved. CDR3 length: 14 residues. The germline V gene encodes CDR1 DFQATT and CDR2 SNEGSKA (reference sequence). V lost 4 bases and J 4 bases, leaving 14 bases between the germline ends. CDR3 loop: CSAIVTEKGNTIYF. The CDR3 nucleotides are TGCAGTGCTATAGTTACAGAGAAGGGAAACACCATATATTTT.

Many counts were recorded for this clonotype. This chain uses TRBV5-1 with TRBJ2-7, with D maybe TRBD1 (6 bases). Per the germline V gene, CDR1 is SGHRS and CDR2 is YFSETQ. This CDR3 is built from 14 residues. Trimming shortened V by 0 bases and J by 4 bases, and 11 bases separated the two germline ends. CDR3 loop: CASSLVVQGYEQYF. The CDR3 coding sequence is TGCGCCAGCAGCTTGGTGGTACAGGGTTACGAGCAGTACTTC.